These 23 T cell receptor beta chains were all obtained from the same sample, sequenced in a study of blood T cell repertoires in COVID-19. The table came from immunoSEQ multiplex PCR; TCRdb's copy has only in-frame clones and leaves some out. Of roughly 130,000 clones in the sample, 65% to 85% were seen once. What was sequenced was peripheral blood. The origin of the receptors is a man between 65 and 80 years old with acute or convalescent COVID-19.

The chain has TRBV2 and TRBJ1-5; 7 bases are a match to TRBD1. The length of the CDR3 is 13 residues. Trimming at V came to 7 bases and at J to 2 bases, leaving 2 bases not matched to a gene. Germline V gene lookup returns CDR1 SNHLY and CDR2 FYNNEI. This chain's CDR3 is CASNGQGNQPQHF. CDR3 nucleotides: TGTGCCAGCAATGGACAGGGCAATCAGCCCCAGCATTTT.

This chain connects TRBV3-1 (or the pseudogene TRBV3-2) to TRBJ2-5; 13 bases fit TRBD2. Germline lookup yields CDR1 LGHDT and CDR2 YNNKEL (reference sequence). The length of the CDR3 is 16 residues. After removal of 6 bases from V and 4 bases from J, the junction contained 8 bases not matched to a gene. CDR3 protein: CASRLLLAGGRETQYF. The CDR3 bases are TGTGCCAGCAGGCTATTACTAGCGGGGGGGCGAGAGACCCAGTACTTC.

This clone has just a few counts. The sample holds other DNA sequences that translate to the same CDR3. The J gene is TRBJ2-3, the V gene TRBV19, with TRBD2 matching over 8 bases. The CDR3 is made up of 14 amino acids. CDR1 LNHDA and CDR2 SQIVND come from the germline V gene (reference sequence). V lost 5 bases, J lost 3 bases, and 4 bases stayed unmatched. Here the CDR3 reads CASSAGLVTDTQYF. The CDR3 coding sequence is TGTGCCAGTAGTGCGGGACTAGTGACAGATACGCAGTATTTT.

The chain has TRBV5-1 and TRBJ1-2; TRBD1 might be the D (5 bases). The CDR3 length is 16 residues. CDR1 is SGHRS, CDR2 YFSETQ, per germline. V was pared by 3 bases and J by 1 base, with 16 bases between. The CDR3: CASSWGGAISNYGYTF. CDR3 DNA sequence: TGCGCCAGCAGCTGGGGTGGGGCCATTAGTAACTATGGCTACACCTTC.

The V and J genes are TRBV11-3 and TRBJ1-5; 11 bases map to TRBD1. V shed 5 bases and J 2 bases; nucleotides not matched to a gene: 14. This CDR3 comprises 19 residues. Per germline, CDR1 SGHNT and CDR2 YENEEA. CDR3 nucleotides: TGTGCCAGCAGCCGGACAGGGGGCGCGTTTTACTATGGCAATCAGCCCCAGCATTTT. It specifies CASSRTGGAFYYGNQPQHF.

The chain is built from TRBV5-1 and TRBJ2-3; the D gene is possibly TRBD2 (5 bases). The CDR3 loop spans 14 amino acids. Germline V CDR1 and CDR2: SGHRS, YFSETQ. The V and J ends lost 0 bases and 3 bases respectively, with 8 bases between them. The CDR3 DNA reads as TGCGCCAGCAGCTTGGGTCGGGGAACAGATACGCAGTATTTT. The encoded protein is CASSLGRGTDTQYF.

The rearrangement joins TRBV12-2 to TRBJ2-7; the listed D gene, TRBD2, was not tested against the DNA. TRBV12-2 is termed a pseudogene. The CDR3 loop spans 14 amino acids. CDR3 DNA: TGTGCAAGTCGTTTCGCCGCCCGGGTCCACGAGCAGTACTTC. Protein: CASRFAARVHEQYF.

The V call is TRBV19, the J call TRBJ2-2; 7 nucleotides line up with TRBD2. CDR3 length: 14 residues. Germline V CDR1 and CDR2: LNHDA, SQIVND (reference sequence). Trimming cost V 7 bases and J 6 bases; bases outside gene matches: 8. For the CDR3, the DNA is TGTGCCAGTATCGAAAGCGGGGTTCCCGGGGAGCTGTTTTTT. As protein: CASIESGVPGELFF.

V usage is TRBV15 and J usage is TRBJ2-5, with a possible D match to TRBD2 (6 bases). CDR1 and CDR2 (germline): LNHNV, YYDKDF (reference sequence). Trimming took 0 bases from V and 5 from J, leaving 19 bases between them. The CDR3 is made up of 17 amino acids. The CDR3 loop is CATSRDRASAGWETQYF. CDR3 bases: TGTGCCACCAGCAGAGATCGGGCTAGCGCAGGGTGGGAGACCCAGTACTTC.

The V gene is TRBV10-3, the J gene TRBJ2-5; 11 bases are a match to TRBD2. Unmatched junction bases numbered 5, after V lost 6 bases and J lost 2 bases. Germline CDR1 and CDR2: ENHRY and SYGVKD. CDR3 length: 15 amino acids. CDR3 coding DNA: TGTGCCATCAGGGGGACTAGCGGAAATCAAGAGACCCAGTACTTC. It translates to CAIRGTSGNQETQYF.

This chain uses TRBV13 with TRBJ2-5; D gene ambiguous. Germline values: CDR1 PRHDT, CDR2 FYEKMQ (reference sequence). The CDR3 is 12 residues long. The ends were cut back, 4 bases at V and 5 bases at J, with 8 bases in the middle. This CDR3 reads CASSSAMETQYF. CDR3 coding DNA: TGTGCCAGCAGCTCTGCGATGGAGACCCAGTACTTC.

On this clone itself: Other DNA sequences in this sample translate to the same CDR3. The chain uses TRBV4-2 and TRBJ2-1; D remains ambiguous. The V and J ends lost 1 base and 10 bases respectively, with 8 bases between them. CDR1 and CDR2 (germline): LGHNA, YNFKEQ. The CDR3 loop spans 12 amino acids. In DNA, the CDR3 is TGTGCCAGCAGCCAAGGCCGTGGCGAGCAGTTCTTC. As protein: CASSQGRGEQFF.

This clone was counted only a few times. The chain joins TRBV20-1 to TRBJ1-4; D unresolved. Germline assignment: CDR1 DFQATT and CDR2 SNEGSKA (reference sequence). This CDR3 has 9 amino acids. With 7 bases removed from V and 8 bases from J, the gap between germline ends came to 5 bases. CDR3 DNA: TGCAGTGTGGGCGAAAAACTGTTTTTT. Translating it yields CSVGEKLFF.

This chain uses TRBV11-2 with TRBJ2-7; 7 nucleotides align to TRBD1. Germline-derived CDR1 and CDR2 are SGHAT and FQNNGV. CDR3 size: 14 residues. J lost 1 base, V lost 5 bases, and 5 bases had no gene match. The CDR3 sequence: CASSPRQGSYEQYF. For the CDR3, the DNA is TGTGCCAGCAGCCCCCGACAGGGTTCCTACGAGCAGTACTTC. Full variable domain (outside the CDR3, taken from reference TRBV11-2 and TRBJ2-7): EAGVAQSPRYKIIEKRQSVAFWCNPISGHATLYWYQQILGQGPKLLIQFQNNGVVDDSQLPKDRFSAERLKGVDSTLKIQPAKLEDSAVYLCASSPRQGSYEQYFGPGTRLTVT.

The rearrangement uses TRBV15 and TRBJ1-6, with D maybe TRBD1 (6 bases). The CDR3 covers 15 residues. V lost 3 bases and J 4 bases, leaving 10 bases between the germline ends. Germline lookup yields CDR1 LNHNV and CDR2 YYDKDF (reference sequence). In DNA, the CDR3 is TGTGCCACCAGCAGGGAACAGGGTTATAATTCACCCCTCCACTTT. Translation: CATSREQGYNSPLHF.

Only one count was recorded for this clone. Other DNA sequences of this sample code for an identical CDR3. V gene TRBV18 combines with J gene TRBJ2-2; possible D gene TRBD2, 5 bases. The CDR3 consists of 14 residues. Trimming took off 3 bases at V and 1 base at J, with 6 bases between the two ends. Germline assignment: CDR1 KGHSH and CDR2 LQKENI. The CDR3 bases are TGTGCCAGCTCACCGGCGGGGAACACCGGGGAGCTGTTTTTT. This translates into CASSPAGNTGELFF.

This rearrangement joins TRBV6-5 to TRBJ2-2; weak D call: TRBD2 (6 bases). The CDR3 runs 15 residues. The V end was cut by 7 bases, the J end by 3 bases, with 15 bases between. From germline, CDR1 is MNHEY and CDR2 SVGAGI. CDR3 in amino acids: CASKRRGLDTGELFF. The CDR3, as DNA: TGTGCCAGCAAGAGGCGGGGTCTGGACACCGGGGAGCTGTTTTTT.

The chain recombines TRBV6-2 or TRBV6-3 with TRBJ2-1; 14 bases line up with TRBD2. The CDR3 is made up of 18 amino acids. Germline V lookup: CDR1 MNHEY, CDR2 SVGEGT. J lost 8 bases, V lost 3 bases, and 12 bases had no gene match. CDR3 DNA sequence: TGTGCCAGCAGTTATTTCCAGAGACTAGCGGGGGGGCCGGATGAGCAGTTCTTC. Residues: CASSYFQRLAGGPDEQFF.

The chain uses TRBV6-2 or TRBV6-3 and TRBJ2-3; D perhaps matches TRBD2 (7 bases). Germline V CDR1 and CDR2: MNHEY, SVGEGT. V lost 6 bases to trimming and J lost 5 bases, with 18 bases between them. The CDR3 sequence is 15 residues long. This CDR3 reads CASSPVRGAEDTQYF. The CDR3 nucleotides are TGTGCCAGCAGCCCGGTTCGGGGGGCAGAAGATACGCAGTATTTT.

This rearrangement joins TRBV7-8 to TRBJ2-7; D is perhaps TRBD2 (5 bases). Trimming took off 1 base at V and 4 bases at J, with 14 bases between the two ends. Germline V gives CDR1 SGHVS, CDR2 FQNEAQ. There are 15 residues in the CDR3. The CDR3 is CASSLGFRGEYEQYF. The CDR3 DNA follows: TGTGCCAGCAGCTTAGGGTTTCGGGGAGAATACGAGCAGTACTTC.

The chain couples TRBV14 to TRBJ1-5; TRBD1 agrees at 8 bases. Trimming removed 1 base from V and 1 base from J; junction bases left unmatched: 0. The CDR3 runs to 15 residues. CDR1 and CDR2 (germline): SGHDN, FVKESK. Here the CDR3 reads CASSQGTGSNQPQHF. The CDR3 DNA is TGTGCCAGCAGCCAAGGGACAGGGAGCAATCAGCCCCAGCATTTT.

The gene calls are TRBV5-1 and TRBJ1-1; 10 bases agree with TRBD1. The germline CDR1 and CDR2 sequences are SGHRS and YFSETQ. With 2 bases clipped from V and 5 bases from J, the junction kept 6 bases outside the gene matches. The CDR3 runs to 15 residues. The CDR3 sequence is CASSFGQGGVTEAFF. The CDR3 DNA reads TGCGCCAGCAGCTTCGGACAGGGGGGAGTGACTGAAGCTTTCTTT.

This clone was found a few times. In DNA form, the CDR3 reads TGCGCCAGCAGTAGGGACAGGGGTGGTCAGCCCCAGCATTTT. Protein: CASSRDRGGQPQHF. J is TRBJ1-5 and V is TRBV5-1; 10 bases map to TRBD1. The CDR3 length is 14 residues. V was clipped by 5 bases and J by 6 bases; unmatched bases: 5. CDR1 is SGHRS and CDR2 is YFSETQ in the germline V gene.